These T cell receptor beta chains were read from a single sample in a study of cytomegalovirus exposure and HLA in healthy donors. The assay was immunoSEQ multiplex PCR, and TCRdb's table has in-frame clones only and misses some. In the table there are some 120,000 clones, around 80% of which are singletons. The material sequenced was PBMCs. These receptors all stem from a female donor in good health and CMV-seronegative. The CDR3 runs from the conserved cysteine through the conserved F or W. Fields, in order: clone size, D gene, V gene, J gene, CDR3 protein, CDR3 DNA. D genes are given only for firm matches. Expanded clones get a size class; other rows say once, few or many, or leave the size out.

abundance: -
d_gene: -
v_gene: TRBV18
j_gene: TRBJ1-2
CDR3aa: CASSPDDRNYGYTF
CDR3nt: TGTGCCAGCTCACCCGACGACAGGAACTATGGCTACACCTTC

abundance: -
d_gene: TRBD2
v_gene: TRBV5-1
j_gene: TRBJ2-1
CDR3aa: CASSLQRSSGGPPRGEQFF
CDR3nt: TGCGCCAGCAGCCTCCAAAGGAGTAGCGGGGGGCCGCCGAGGGGTGAGCAGTTCTTC

abundance: -
d_gene: TRBD1
v_gene: TRBV7-3
j_gene: TRBJ2-5
CDR3aa: CASSLGTAPETQYF
CDR3nt: TGTGCCAGCAGCCTCGGGACAGCACCAGAGACCCAGTACTTC

abundance: -
d_gene: -
v_gene: TRBV30
j_gene: TRBJ2-7
CDR3aa: CAWSSAAAYYEQYF
CDR3nt: TGTGCCTGGAGTTCCGCTGCGGCCTACTACGAGCAGTACTTC

abundance: few
d_gene: -
v_gene: TRBV28
j_gene: TRBJ1-2
CDR3aa: CASIHQGGGYTF
CDR3nt: TGTGCCAGCATCCATCAAGGGGGAGGCTACACCTTC

abundance: -
d_gene: TRBD1
v_gene: TRBV19
j_gene: TRBJ2-7
CDR3aa: CASSRRGTGGASYEQYF
CDR3nt: TGTGCCAGTAGTCGAAGGGGGACAGGGGGCGCGTCCTACGAGCAGTACTTC

abundance: few
d_gene: -
v_gene: TRBV2
j_gene: TRBJ1-2
CDR3aa: CASSEAGYGSYGYTF
CDR3nt: TGTGCCAGCAGTGAAGCAGGGTACGGGAGCTATGGCTACACCTTC

abundance: -
d_gene: TRBD2
v_gene: TRBV15
j_gene: TRBJ2-5
CDR3aa: CATSRASGGDKETQYF
CDR3nt: TGTGCCACCAGCAGAGCCAGCGGGGGGGATAAAGAGACCCAGTACTTC

abundance: -
d_gene: -
v_gene: TRBV7-8
j_gene: TRBJ2-3
CDR3aa: CASRTWTANTDTQYF
CDR3nt: TGTGCCAGCCGAACCTGGACAGCAAACACAGATACGCAGTATTTT

abundance: few
d_gene: -
v_gene: TRBV4-1
j_gene: TRBJ2-7
CDR3aa: CASSQVGGAEQYF
CDR3nt: TGCGCCAGCAGCCAAGTGGGGGGTGCCGAGCAGTACTTC

abundance: few
d_gene: TRBD2
v_gene: TRBV6-1
j_gene: TRBJ2-5
CDR3aa: CASSEAQGGLETQYF
CDR3nt: TGTGCCAGCAGTGAAGCGCAGGGAGGGCTGGAGACCCAGTACTTC

abundance: -
d_gene: TRBD1
v_gene: TRBV7-9
j_gene: TRBJ2-1
CDR3aa: CASSLSRGQGVGDEQFF
CDR3nt: TGTGCCAGCAGCTTATCCCGGGGACAGGGTGTTGGAGATGAGCAGTTCTTC

abundance: once
d_gene: -
v_gene: TRBV5-6
j_gene: TRBJ2-7
CDR3aa: CASSHRVFEQYF
CDR3nt: TGTGCCAGCAGCCACAGGGTCTTCGAGCAGTACTTC

abundance: -
d_gene: -
v_gene: TRBV28
j_gene: TRBJ1-1
CDR3aa: CASPPRQGGTEAFF
CDR3nt: TGTGCCAGCCCCCCTCGCCAGGGAGGAACTGAAGCTTTCTTT

abundance: few
d_gene: -
v_gene: TRBV2
j_gene: TRBJ2-7
CDR3aa: CASSPRTVTYEQYF
CDR3nt: TGTGCCAGCAGTCCACGGACTGTGACCTACGAGCAGTACTTC

abundance: -
d_gene: -
v_gene: TRBV10-2
j_gene: TRBJ2-3
CDR3aa: CASSERHSTDTQYF
CDR3nt: TGCGCCAGCAGTGAGAGACACAGCACAGATACGCAGTATTTT

abundance: -
d_gene: -
v_gene: TRBV27
j_gene: TRBJ1-2
CDR3aa: CASSSLDRVYGYTF
CDR3nt: TGTGCCAGCAGTTCCCTCGACAGAGTCTATGGCTACACCTTC

abundance: once
d_gene: TRBD2
v_gene: TRBV7-9
j_gene: TRBJ2-1
CDR3aa: CASSSRTSGRADNEQFF
CDR3nt: TGTGCCAGCAGCTCGAGGACTAGCGGGAGGGCTGACAATGAGCAGTTCTTC

abundance: -
d_gene: -
v_gene: TRBV6-1
j_gene: TRBJ2-5
CDR3aa: CASSARGRETQYF
CDR3nt: TGTGCCAGCAGTGCCAGGGGTAGGGAGACCCAGTACTTC

abundance: -
d_gene: TRBD1
v_gene: TRBV6-1
j_gene: TRBJ2-2
CDR3aa: CASSEAGQGTGELFF
CDR3nt: TGTGCCAGCAGTGAGGCGGGACAGGGAACCGGGGAGCTGTTTTTT

abundance: -
d_gene: -
v_gene: TRBV7-9
j_gene: TRBJ1-4
CDR3aa: CASSLALYQRREKLFF
CDR3nt: TGTGCCAGCAGCTTAGCGCTATACCAGAGGAGGGAAAAACTGTTTTTT

abundance: once
d_gene: -
v_gene: TRBV10-3
j_gene: TRBJ2-3
CDR3aa: CATRKGVVSDTQYF
CDR3nt: TGTGCCACTCGAAAGGGGGTGGTCTCAGATACGCAGTATTTT

abundance: -
d_gene: -
v_gene: TRBV6-5
j_gene: TRBJ1-2
CDR3aa: CASRYRTGNYGYTF
CDR3nt: TGTGCCAGCAGATACCGAACAGGGAACTATGGCTACACCTTC

abundance: once
d_gene: TRBD1
v_gene: TRBV18
j_gene: TRBJ2-7
CDR3aa: CASSPGQGIYEQYF
CDR3nt: TGTGCCAGCTCACCGGGACAGGGAATCTACGAGCAGTACTTC

abundance: -
d_gene: TRBD2
v_gene: TRBV18
j_gene: TRBJ2-3
CDR3aa: CASSEGTSGTEGTQYF
CDR3nt: TGTGCCAGCTCAGAAGGGACTAGCGGTACCGAGGGTACGCAGTATTTT

abundance: -
d_gene: TRBD2
v_gene: TRBV19
j_gene: TRBJ2-1
CDR3aa: CASSIGLAGPYNEQFF
CDR3nt: TGTGCCAGTAGTATAGGGCTAGCGGGTCCCTACAATGAGCAGTTCTTC

abundance: -
d_gene: -
v_gene: TRBV28
j_gene: TRBJ1-4
CDR3aa: CASPVEKLFF
CDR3nt: TGTGCCAGCCCGGTTGAAAAACTGTTTTTT

abundance: -
d_gene: -
v_gene: TRBV2
j_gene: TRBJ1-2
CDR3aa: CASSEVGGGPTNYGYTF
CDR3nt: TGTGCCAGCAGTGAAGTGGGGGGGGGCCCAACTAACTATGGCTACACCTTC

abundance: -
d_gene: -
v_gene: TRBV14
j_gene: TRBJ2-1
CDR3aa: CASSQWDTGESYNEQFF
CDR3nt: TGTGCCAGCAGCCAGTGGGATACTGGGGAGTCCTACAATGAGCAGTTCTTC

abundance: -
d_gene: TRBD1
v_gene: TRBV2
j_gene: TRBJ1-1
CDR3aa: CASTDRANLLAFF
CDR3nt: TGTGCCAGCACGGACAGGGCCAACCTGTTGGCTTTCTTT

abundance: few
d_gene: TRBD2
v_gene: TRBV27
j_gene: TRBJ2-1
CDR3aa: CASSSTSGTRASYNEQFF
CDR3nt: TGTGCCAGCAGCTCGACTAGCGGGACAAGGGCTTCCTACAATGAGCAGTTCTTC

abundance: -
d_gene: -
v_gene: TRBV7-3
j_gene: TRBJ2-7
CDR3aa: CASSVGGAYEQYF
CDR3nt: TGTGCCAGCAGCGTAGGGGGGGCCTACGAGCAGTACTTC

abundance: -
d_gene: TRBD2
v_gene: TRBV5-1
j_gene: TRBJ2-5
CDR3aa: CASSSGLVETQYF
CDR3nt: TGCGCCAGCAGCTCGGGACTAGTGGAGACCCAGTACTTC

abundance: -
d_gene: -
v_gene: TRBV30
j_gene: TRBJ1-2
CDR3aa: CAWRREPSANYGYTF
CDR3nt: TGTGCCTGGAGACGGGAGCCCAGTGCTAACTATGGCTACACCTTC

abundance: -
d_gene: TRBD1
v_gene: TRBV7-9
j_gene: TRBJ1-5
CDR3aa: CASSLGTGNYQPQHF
CDR3nt: TGTGCCAGCAGCTTAGGGACAGGGAATTATCAGCCCCAGCATTTT

abundance: -
d_gene: TRBD1
v_gene: TRBV18
j_gene: TRBJ1-1
CDR3aa: CASSTGVTTEAFF
CDR3nt: TGTGCCAGCTCAACAGGGGTTACGACTGAAGCTTTCTTT

abundance: -
d_gene: -
v_gene: TRBV11-2
j_gene: TRBJ1-2
CDR3aa: CASSPTVYYGYTF
CDR3nt: TGTGCCAGCAGCCCCACAGTCTACTATGGCTACACCTTC

abundance: -
d_gene: TRBD1
v_gene: TRBV10-3
j_gene: TRBJ2-7
CDR3aa: CAIRTGVSYEQYF
CDR3nt: TGTGCCATTAGGACAGGCGTATCCTACGAGCAGTACTTC

abundance: -
d_gene: -
v_gene: TRBV11-2
j_gene: TRBJ2-1
CDR3aa: CASSLGLGNEQFF
CDR3nt: TGTGCCAGCAGCCTTGGACTGGGGAATGAGCAGTTCTTC

abundance: -
d_gene: TRBD1
v_gene: TRBV7-2
j_gene: TRBJ1-1
CDR3aa: CASSLVGQGGPGGNTEAFF
CDR3nt: TGTGCCAGCAGCTTAGTCGGACAGGGGGGGCCTGGGGGTAACACTGAAGCTTTCTTT

abundance: once
d_gene: TRBD2
v_gene: TRBV5-4
j_gene: TRBJ2-1
CDR3aa: CTSSLGLAGGPMVGEQFF
CDR3nt: TGTACCAGCAGCTTGGGACTAGCGGGAGGGCCGATGGTAGGTGAGCAGTTCTTC

abundance: -
d_gene: TRBD1
v_gene: TRBV6-5
j_gene: TRBJ2-7
CDR3aa: CASSRQGPSSYEQYF
CDR3nt: TGTGCCAGCAGCCGACAGGGACCCAGCTCCTACGAGCAGTACTTC

abundance: -
d_gene: -
v_gene: TRBV12-5
j_gene: TRBJ1-2
CDR3aa: CASGFEVNYGYTF
CDR3nt: TGTGCTAGTGGTTTCGAGGTAAACTATGGCTACACCTTC

abundance: -
d_gene: TRBD1
v_gene: TRBV2
j_gene: TRBJ1-4
CDR3aa: CASRGRDREGKLFF
CDR3nt: TGTGCCAGCAGGGGCCGGGACAGGGAAGGAAAACTGTTTTTT

abundance: -
d_gene: -
v_gene: TRBV28
j_gene: TRBJ2-1
CDR3aa: CASSPPAGYLDYSNEQFF
CDR3nt: TGTGCCAGCAGTCCACCGGCGGGGTACCTAGATTATTCGAATGAGCAGTTCTTC

abundance: -
d_gene: -
v_gene: TRBV2
j_gene: TRBJ1-1
CDR3aa: CASRYRVNTEAFF
CDR3nt: TGTGCCAGCAGATACAGGGTAAACACTGAAGCTTTCTTT

abundance: -
d_gene: -
v_gene: TRBV6-6
j_gene: TRBJ1-4
CDR3aa: CASGKQGTTNEKLFF
CDR3nt: TGTGCCAGCGGAAAACAGGGAACAACTAATGAAAAACTGTTTTTT

abundance: -
d_gene: TRBD1
v_gene: TRBV29-1
j_gene: TRBJ1-2
CDR3aa: CSVGTGNPYGYTF
CDR3nt: TGCAGCGTCGGGACAGGAAACCCCTATGGCTACACCTTC

abundance: -
d_gene: -
v_gene: TRBV6-5
j_gene: TRBJ1-3
CDR3aa: CASSSRGRGNTIYF
CDR3nt: TGTGCCAGCAGCAGCAGGGGTCGGGGAAACACCATATATTTT

abundance: -
d_gene: -
v_gene: TRBV4-1
j_gene: TRBJ2-7
CDR3aa: CASSQVRGADVYGNYEQYF
CDR3nt: TGCGCCAGCAGCCAAGTCCGGGGGGCCGATGTGTACGGAAACTACGAGCAGTACTTC

abundance: -
d_gene: -
v_gene: TRBV7-9
j_gene: TRBJ2-7
CDR3aa: CASSLYNEQYF
CDR3nt: TGTGCCAGCAGCTTGTATAACGAGCAGTACTTC

abundance: -
d_gene: -
v_gene: TRBV4-1
j_gene: TRBJ1-5
CDR3aa: CASSQDAAAAYQPQHF
CDR3nt: TGCGCCAGCAGCCAAGATGCGGCAGCCGCTTATCAGCCCCAGCATTTT

abundance: -
d_gene: -
v_gene: TRBV13
j_gene: TRBJ1-5
CDR3aa: CASSLDRVLSKPQHF
CDR3nt: TGTGCCAGCAGCTTAGACAGGGTTCTAAGCAAGCCCCAGCATTTT

abundance: -
d_gene: TRBD1
v_gene: TRBV2
j_gene: TRBJ2-2
CDR3aa: CASSRDRAGGELFF
CDR3nt: TGTGCCAGCAGCCGGGACAGGGCGGGCGGGGAGCTGTTTTTT

abundance: -
d_gene: -
v_gene: TRBV2
j_gene: TRBJ2-1
CDR3aa: CASSTSAEGNEQFF
CDR3nt: TGTGCCAGCAGTACCTCCGCGGAGGGCAATGAGCAGTTCTTC

abundance: -
d_gene: -
v_gene: TRBV10-3
j_gene: TRBJ1-1
CDR3aa: CAISESVVRDTEAFF
CDR3nt: TGTGCCATCAGTGAGTCGGTCGTGAGAGACACTGAAGCTTTCTTT